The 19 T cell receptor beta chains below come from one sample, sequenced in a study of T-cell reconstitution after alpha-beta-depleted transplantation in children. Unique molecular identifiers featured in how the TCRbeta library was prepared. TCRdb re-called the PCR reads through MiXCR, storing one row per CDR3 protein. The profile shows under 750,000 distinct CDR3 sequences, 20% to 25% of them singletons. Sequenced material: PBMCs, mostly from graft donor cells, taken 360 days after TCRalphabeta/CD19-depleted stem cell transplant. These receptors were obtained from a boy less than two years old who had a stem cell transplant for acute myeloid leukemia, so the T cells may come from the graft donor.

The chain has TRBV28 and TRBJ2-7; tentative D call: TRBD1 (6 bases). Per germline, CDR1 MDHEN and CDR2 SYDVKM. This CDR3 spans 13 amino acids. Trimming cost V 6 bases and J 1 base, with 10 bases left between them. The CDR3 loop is CASRRTESYEQYV. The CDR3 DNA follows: TGTGCCAGCAGGCGGACAGAGTCCTACGAGCAGTACGTC.

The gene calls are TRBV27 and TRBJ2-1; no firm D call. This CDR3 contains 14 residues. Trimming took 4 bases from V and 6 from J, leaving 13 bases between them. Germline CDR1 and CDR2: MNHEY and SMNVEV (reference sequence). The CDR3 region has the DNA TGTGCCAGCAGTTACCCCGGCAGATTCAATGAGCAGTTCTTC. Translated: CASSYPGRFNEQFF.

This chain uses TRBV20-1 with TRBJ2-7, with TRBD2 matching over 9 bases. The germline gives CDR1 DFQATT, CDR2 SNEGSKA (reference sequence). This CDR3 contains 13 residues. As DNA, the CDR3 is TGCGGGGTTAGGGGTAGCGGGGGACTAGAGCAGTACGTC. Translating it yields CGVRGSGGLEQYV.

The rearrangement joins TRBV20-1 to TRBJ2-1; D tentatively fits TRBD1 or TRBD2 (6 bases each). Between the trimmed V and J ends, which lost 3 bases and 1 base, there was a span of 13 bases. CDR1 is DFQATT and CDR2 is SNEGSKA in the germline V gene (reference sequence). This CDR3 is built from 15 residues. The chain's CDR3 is CSARRGGPSYNEQFF. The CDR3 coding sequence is TGCAGTGCTAGGAGAGGGGGGCCGTCCTACAATGAGCAGTTCTTC.

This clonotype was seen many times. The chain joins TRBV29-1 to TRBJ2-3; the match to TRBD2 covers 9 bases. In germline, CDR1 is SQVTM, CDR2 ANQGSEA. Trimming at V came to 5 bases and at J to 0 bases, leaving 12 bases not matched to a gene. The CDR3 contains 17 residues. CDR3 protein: CSVCLASGEPSTDTQYF. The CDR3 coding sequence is TGCAGCGTTTGTTTGGCTAGCGGGGAACCTAGCACAGATACGCAGTATTTT.

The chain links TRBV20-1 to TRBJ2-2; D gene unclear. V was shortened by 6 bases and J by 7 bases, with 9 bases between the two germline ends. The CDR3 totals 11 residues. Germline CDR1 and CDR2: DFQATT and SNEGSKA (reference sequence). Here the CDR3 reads CSATLDGELFF. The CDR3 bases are TGCAGTGCGACCCTTGACGGGGAGCTGTTTTTT.

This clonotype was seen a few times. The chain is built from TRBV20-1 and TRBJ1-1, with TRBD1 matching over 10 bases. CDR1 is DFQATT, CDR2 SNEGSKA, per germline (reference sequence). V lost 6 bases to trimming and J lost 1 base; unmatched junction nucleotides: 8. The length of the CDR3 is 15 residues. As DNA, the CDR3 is TGCAGTGCCGTGGGACAGGGGCCGAGGAACACTGAAGCTTTCTTT. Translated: CSAVGQGPRNTEAFF.

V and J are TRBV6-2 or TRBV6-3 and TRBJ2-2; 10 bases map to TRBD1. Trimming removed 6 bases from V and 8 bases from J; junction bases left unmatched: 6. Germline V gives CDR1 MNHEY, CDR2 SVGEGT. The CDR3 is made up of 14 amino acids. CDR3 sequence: CASRGGTGDGELFF. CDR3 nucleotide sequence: TGTGCCAGCAGAGGGGGGACAGGGGATGGGGAGCTGTTTTTT.

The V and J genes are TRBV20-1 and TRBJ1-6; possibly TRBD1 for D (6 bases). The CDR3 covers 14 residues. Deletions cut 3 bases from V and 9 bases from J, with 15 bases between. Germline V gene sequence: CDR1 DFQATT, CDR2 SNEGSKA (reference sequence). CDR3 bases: TGCAGTGCTAGGTCACTCAGGGGACCTTCACCCCTCCACTTT. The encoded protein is CSARSLRGPSPLHF.

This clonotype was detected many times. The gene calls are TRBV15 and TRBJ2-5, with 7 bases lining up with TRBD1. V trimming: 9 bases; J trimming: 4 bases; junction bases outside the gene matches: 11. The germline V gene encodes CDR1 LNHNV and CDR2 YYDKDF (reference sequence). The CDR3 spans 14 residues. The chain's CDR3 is CATTHWDSIETQYF. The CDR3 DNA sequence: TGTGCCACAACCCATTGGGACAGCATAGAGACCCAGTACTTC.

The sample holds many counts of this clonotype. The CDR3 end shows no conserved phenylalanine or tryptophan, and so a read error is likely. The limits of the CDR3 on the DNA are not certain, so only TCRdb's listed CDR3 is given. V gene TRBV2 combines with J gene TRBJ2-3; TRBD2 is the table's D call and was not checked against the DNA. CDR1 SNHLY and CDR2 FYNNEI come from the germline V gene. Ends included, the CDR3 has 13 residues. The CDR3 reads CASGPSGGLAVAY.

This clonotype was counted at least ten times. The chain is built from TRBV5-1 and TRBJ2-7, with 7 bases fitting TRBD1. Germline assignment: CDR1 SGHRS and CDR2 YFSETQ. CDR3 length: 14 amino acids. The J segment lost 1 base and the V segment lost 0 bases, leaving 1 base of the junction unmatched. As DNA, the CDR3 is TGCGCCAGCAGCTTGGGGGGACAGTCCTACGAGCAGTACGTC. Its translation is CASSLGGQSYEQYV.

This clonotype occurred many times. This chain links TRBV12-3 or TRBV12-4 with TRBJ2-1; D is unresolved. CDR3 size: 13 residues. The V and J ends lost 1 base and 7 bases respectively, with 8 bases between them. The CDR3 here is CASSLGSGNEQFF. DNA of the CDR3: TGTGCCAGCAGTTTAGGCAGTGGAAATGAGCAGTTCTTC.

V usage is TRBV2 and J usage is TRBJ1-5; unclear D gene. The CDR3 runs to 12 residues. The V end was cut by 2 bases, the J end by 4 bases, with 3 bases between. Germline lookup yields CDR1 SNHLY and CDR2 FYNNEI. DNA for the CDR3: TGTGCCAGCAGTGAAAGAAATCAGCCCCAGCATTTT. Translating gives CASSERNQPQHF.

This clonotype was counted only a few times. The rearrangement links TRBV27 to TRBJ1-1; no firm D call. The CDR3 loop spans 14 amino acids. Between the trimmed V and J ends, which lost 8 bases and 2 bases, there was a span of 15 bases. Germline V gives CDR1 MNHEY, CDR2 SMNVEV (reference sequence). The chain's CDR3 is CASSRPDQNTEAFF. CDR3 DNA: TGTGCCAGCTCCCGGCCGGACCAAAACACTGAAGCTTTCTTT.

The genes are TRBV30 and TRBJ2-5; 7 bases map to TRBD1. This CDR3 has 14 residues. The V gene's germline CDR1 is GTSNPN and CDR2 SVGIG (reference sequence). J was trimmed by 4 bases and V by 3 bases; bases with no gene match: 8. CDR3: CAWSPTGVGETQYF. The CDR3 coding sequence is TGTGCCTGGAGCCCCACAGGGGTAGGAGAGACCCAGTACTTC.

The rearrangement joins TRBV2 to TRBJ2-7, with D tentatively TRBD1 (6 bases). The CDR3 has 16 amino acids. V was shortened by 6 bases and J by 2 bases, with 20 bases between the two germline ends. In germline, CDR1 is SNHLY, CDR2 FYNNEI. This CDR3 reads CASRATDSPRPYEQYF. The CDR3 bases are TGTGCCAGCAGGGCGACGGACAGCCCTAGACCCTACGAGCAGTACTTC.

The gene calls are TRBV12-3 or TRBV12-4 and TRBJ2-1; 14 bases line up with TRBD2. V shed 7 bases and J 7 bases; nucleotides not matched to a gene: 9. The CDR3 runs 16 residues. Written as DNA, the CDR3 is TGTGCCAGCAACCCGAGCGGACTAGCGGGGGGTAATGAGCAGTTCTTC. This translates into CASNPSGLAGGNEQFF.

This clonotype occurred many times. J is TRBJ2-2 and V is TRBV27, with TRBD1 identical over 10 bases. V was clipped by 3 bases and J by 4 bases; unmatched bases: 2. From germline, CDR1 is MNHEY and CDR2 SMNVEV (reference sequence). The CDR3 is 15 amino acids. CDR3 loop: CASSLGQGSTGELFF. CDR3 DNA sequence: TGTGCCAGCAGTTTGGGACAGGGGTCCACCGGGGAGCTGTTTTTT.